This T cell receptor beta chain comes out of a study of molecular identifiers for immune sequencing clone quantification. CDR3 length: 12 amino acids. CDR1 is KGHSH, CDR2 LQKENI, per germline. TCRdb used MiXCR to reprocess the PCR reads, holding one entry per CDR3 protein. The table has 97,000 or so distinct CDR3 sequences, around 37% seen once. Naive CD8 T cell sorting was performed on the CD8+CD4-CCR7+CD45RA+ phenotype. General study points: Single-cell amounts of spiked Jurkat TCR RNA were reportedly detectable among about a million naive cells. A shared barcode on identical TCR molecules could lead to underestimated sizes for highly expanded clones.

Notes on this clonotype: Its antigen is undetermined. At one of its ends the junction is not consistent with the germline gene, which may arise from a read error.

V and J are TRBV18 and TRBJ2-7; D tentatively reads TRBD1 or TRBD2 (5 bases each). The receptor was isolated from a human donor in good health. Some libraries in this study had Jurkat cell RNA spiked in. Sample: naive CD8+ T cells from blood, with Jurkat cell RNA spiked in. Subset specified: FACS-sorted CD8+CD4-CCR7+CD45RA+ naive T cells. The CDR3 DNA reads TGTGCCACCTCACCTGTTGGGACCGAGCAGTACTTC. Translation: CATSPVGTEQYF.